These 23 T cell receptor beta chains were sequenced from one sample in a study of T cell responses to AZD1222 COVID-19 vaccine. Profiled with immunoSEQ multiplex PCR; TCRdb holds only in-frame clones, not every one. This table has roughly 170,000 clones, roughly 92% appearing once. Sequenced material: peripheral blood, taken 28 days after the second AZD1222 dose. Receptors were obtained from an adult who received the AZD1222 COVID-19 vaccine.

The rearrangement uses TRBV5-4 and TRBJ2-3; D unclear. With 0 bases removed from V and 0 bases from J, the gap between germline ends came to 11 bases. CDR3 length: 16 amino acids. Germline-derived CDR1 and CDR2 are SGHNT and YYREEE (reference sequence). The CDR3 here is CASSLDPSLSTDTQYF. CDR3 in DNA: TGTGCCAGCAGCTTGGACCCGAGCCTTAGCACAGATACGCAGTATTTT.

The gene calls are TRBV9 and TRBJ2-1; TRBD1 matches at 9 bases. V gave up 4 bases and J gave up 9 bases; unmatched junction bases: 8. This CDR3 has 14 amino acids. Germline V lookup: CDR1 SGDLS, CDR2 YYNGEE. The CDR3 reads CASSPQGAGGEQFF. CDR3 DNA sequence: TGTGCCAGCAGCCCACAGGGGGCAGGAGGTGAGCAGTTCTTC.

V and J are TRBV6-6 and TRBJ1-1, with a weak D call TRBD1 (6 bases). The CDR3 has 14 amino acids. Trimming left V 5 bases short and J 1 base short, with 11 bases between. Germline V gene sequence: CDR1 MNHNY, CDR2 SVGAGI (reference sequence). CDR3 loop: CASSHRATNTEAFF. In nucleotides, the CDR3 is TGTGCCAGCAGTCACAGGGCAACGAACACTGAAGCTTTCTTT.

The V gene is TRBV5-4, the J gene TRBJ1-5; D is unresolved. Germline V gene data show CDR1 as SGHNT and CDR2 as YYREEE (reference sequence). The CDR3 is made up of 13 amino acids. Trimming removed 0 bases at V and 9 bases at J, with 10 bases between. CDR3 DNA: TGTGCCAGCAGCTTGGGACATGGAAGGCCCCAGCATTTT. Translated: CASSLGHGRPQHF.

V and J are TRBV7-6 and TRBJ1-3; D unresolved. CDR3 size: 16 residues. CDR1 and CDR2 from the germline V gene are SGHVS and FNYEAQ. Trimming removed 0 bases at V and 0 bases at J, with 9 bases between. DNA of the CDR3: TGTGCCAGCAGCTTAGCCGGCAGGCGCTCTGGAAACACCATATATTTT. Protein sequence: CASSLAGRRSGNTIYF.

The chain uses TRBV28 and TRBJ1-5; 7 nucleotides line up with TRBD1. The length of the CDR3 is 15 residues. The germline CDR1 and CDR2 sequences are MDHEN and SYDVKM. J was trimmed by 5 bases and V by 3 bases; bases with no gene match: 7. Written as DNA, the CDR3 is TGTGCCAGCAGTTTGACTACAACAGGGGATCAGCCCCAGCATTTT. Protein sequence: CASSLTTTGDQPQHF.

The CDR3 nucleotides are TGTGCTAGTGGTTTCTGGGACTACTACCTCCCAGATACGCAGTATTTT. As protein: CASGFWDYYLPDTQYF. V gene TRBV12-5 combines with J gene TRBJ2-3; TRBD2 agrees at 7 bases. This CDR3 has 16 amino acids. CDR1 is LGHNT and CDR2 is FRNRAP in the germline V gene. The junction had 10 bases not matched to a gene; V was cut back by 3 bases and J by 4 bases.

The J gene is TRBJ1-4, the V gene TRBV18; 7 bases align to TRBD1. In germline, CDR1 is KGHSH, CDR2 LQKENI. The V segment lost 3 bases and the J segment 4 bases; nucleotides outside the gene matches: 11. This CDR3 has 17 amino acids. In DNA, the CDR3 is TGTGCCAGCTCACCGGTCTTCCCGGGACAGTATAATGAAAAACTGTTTTTT. This encodes CASSPVFPGQYNEKLFF.

The rearrangement uses TRBV5-4 and TRBJ2-7, with D perhaps assigned TRBD1 or TRBD2 (6 bases each). V was shortened by 0 bases and J by 4 bases, with 14 bases between the two germline ends. The CDR3 has 15 amino acids. Per the germline V gene, CDR1 is SGHNT and CDR2 is YYREEE (reference sequence). The CDR3 loop reads CASSLGGARAYEQYF. In nucleotides, the CDR3 is TGTGCCAGCAGCTTGGGGGGGGCAAGGGCTTACGAGCAGTACTTC.

The gene calls are TRBV19 and TRBJ1-1; TRBD1 agrees at 7 bases. CDR1 and CDR2 from the germline V gene are LNHDA and SQIVND (reference sequence). V gave up 3 bases and J gave up 7 bases; unmatched junction bases: 8. The CDR3 is made up of 14 amino acids. The DNA of the CDR3 is TGTGCCAGTAGTATGGGGACAGTGGCTAGTGAAGCTTTCTTT. It specifies CASSMGTVASEAFF.

The chain couples TRBV29-1 to TRBJ2-1; D remains ambiguous. V shed 4 bases and J shed 9 bases, with 19 bases lying between them. The CDR3 runs to 14 residues. CDR1 and CDR2 (germline): SQVTM, ANQGSEA. CDR3 bases: TGCAGCGTTGCAAACCCCAGTCGATCCGGTGAGCAGTTCTTC. Amino acid sequence: CSVANPSRSGEQFF.

The genes are TRBV28 and TRBJ1-1, with D unresolved. V gave up 4 bases and J gave up 5 bases, with 11 bases separating them. Germline V lookup: CDR1 MDHEN, CDR2 SYDVKM. The CDR3 runs to 13 residues. For the CDR3, the DNA is TGTGCCAGCAGTTCGGGAGTCAAAACTGAAGCTTTCTTT. It encodes CASSSGVKTEAFF.

J is TRBJ1-2 and V is TRBV27; D remains unclear. This CDR3 is built from 13 residues. Trimming stripped 0 bases from V and 4 bases from J, with 6 bases between. Germline assignment: CDR1 MNHEY and CDR2 SMNVEV (reference sequence). The CDR3, as DNA: TGTGCCAGCAGTTTATCGGCAGGCTATGGCTACACCTTC. Protein sequence: CASSLSAGYGYTF.

V is TRBV28 and J is TRBJ1-2; TRBD1 matches at 8 bases. Looked up from germline, CDR1 is MDHEN and CDR2 is SYDVKM. V lost 10 bases to trimming and J lost 8 bases; unmatched junction nucleotides: 12. The length of the CDR3 is 13 residues. CDR3 sequence (DNA): TGTGCCATTAGGCCCAGGGGGCCGCAAGGCTACACCTTC. This codes for CAIRPRGPQGYTF.

The chain uses TRBV5-6 and TRBJ1-6; 11 nucleotides line up with TRBD1. The V gene end was trimmed by 4 bases and the J gene end by 7 bases; junction bases not matched to a gene: 1. The CDR3 is made up of 14 amino acids. Per germline, CDR1 SGHDT and CDR2 YYEEEE. The CDR3 region is CASSRDRGNSPLHF. The CDR3 nucleotides are TGTGCCAGCAGCCGGGACAGGGGGAATTCACCCCTCCACTTT.

The chain combines TRBV7-2 with TRBJ1-1; 8 nucleotides agree with TRBD1. The V gene end was trimmed by 5 bases and the J gene end by 6 bases; junction bases not matched to a gene: 11. Germline V gene data show CDR1 as SGHTA and CDR2 as FQGNSA. This CDR3 contains 15 residues. The CDR3 coding sequence is TGTGCCAGCAGCCTTAAGACAGGGGCGAGGGCTGAAGCTTTCTTT. Amino acid sequence: CASSLKTGARAEAFF.

V gene TRBV5-1 combines with J gene TRBJ2-2; 13 positions agree with TRBD2. After removal of 4 bases from V and 7 bases from J, the junction contained 7 bases not matched to a gene. The CDR3 consists of 16 residues. Germline V gene data show CDR1 as SGHRS and CDR2 as YFSETQ. CDR3 sequence reads: CASSIGLAGVDGELFF. The CDR3 DNA follows: TGCGCCAGCAGCATCGGACTAGCGGGGGTCGACGGGGAGCTGTTTTTT.

In DNA form, the CDR3 reads TGTGCCAGCCAAGGCGGCGTAGGCCGGAATTCACCCCTCCACTTT. It is translated as CASQGGVGRNSPLHF. The V call is TRBV2, the J call TRBJ1-6; D is undetermined. Germline V gives CDR1 SNHLY, CDR2 FYNNEI. The CDR3 spans 15 residues. The germline V and J ends were trimmed by 8 bases and 7 bases, with 18 bases remaining between them.

The V and J genes are TRBV10-3 and TRBJ2-3; TRBD1 matches 9 bases. There are 15 residues in the CDR3. CDR1 and CDR2 from the germline V gene are ENHRY and SYGVKD. V trimming: 10 bases; J trimming: 2 bases; junction bases outside the gene matches: 10. The CDR3: CATAPGTGITDTQYF. The CDR3 nucleotides are TGTGCCACCGCCCCCGGGACAGGGATCACAGATACGCAGTATTTT.

This clone was picked up one time. V is TRBV6-5 and J is TRBJ1-5; possibly TRBD1 for D (6 bases). V was cut by 6 bases and J by 1 base, with 13 bases left in between. The CDR3 contains 15 residues. In germline, CDR1 is MNHEY, CDR2 SVGAGI. The CDR3 nucleotides are TGTGCCAGCAGGGGGGCGGGAGTGAGCAATCAGCCCCAGCATTTT. Protein: CASRGAGVSNQPQHF.

The CDR3 sequence: CASSLGGRGLETQYF. DNA for the CDR3: TGTGCCAGCAGCTTGGGCGGCAGGGGTTTGGAGACCCAGTACTTC. The rearrangement uses TRBV5-5 and TRBJ2-5; possible D gene TRBD1, 6 bases. V lost 0 bases and J 5 bases, leaving 14 bases between the germline ends. The CDR3 runs to 15 residues. Germline CDR1 SGHKS, CDR2 YYEKEE (reference sequence).

V is TRBV19 and J is TRBJ1-1; D possibly corresponds to TRBD1 (5 bases). Germline V gives CDR1 LNHDA, CDR2 SQIVND (reference sequence). Trimming took off 7 bases at V and 1 base at J, with 10 bases between the two ends. The CDR3 totals 13 residues. CDR3 coding DNA: TGTGCCAGTATAGGGGTATGGAACACTGAAGCTTTCTTT. Encoded protein: CASIGVWNTEAFF.

The CDR3 region is CASSYSYNEQFF. Written as DNA, the CDR3 is TGTGCCAGCAGTTACTCGTACAATGAGCAGTTCTTC. The V call is TRBV6-2 or TRBV6-3, the J call TRBJ2-1; D not resolved. Trimming left V 0 bases short and J 4 bases short, with 1 base between. The CDR3 consists of 12 residues. Germline V gene data show CDR1 as MNHEY and CDR2 as SVGEGT.